The present T cell receptor (beta chain) was sequenced within a study of T-cell memory formation after mild COVID-19. Study background: Each donor largely had its own TCR clusters.

Study-level points and caveats: From day 15 to 85, contracting clones were balanced between CD4 and CD8, whereas later expanders leaned toward CD4+. Researchers found some responding clones in pre-infection memory, a sign that cross-reactive memory joined.

As for this clonotype: What it binds is unknown.

Barcoded TCR alpha and TCR beta cDNA libraries with UMIs came from 5'RACE using constant-segment primers. Via MiXCR, TCRdb re-called the 5' RACE reads, giving one row per CDR3 protein. The table shows about 540,000 distinct CDR3 sequences, with around 21% occurring only once. This sequence originates from an adult woman who had mild COVID-19 (a few samples of this study predate the infection). Cell type and time point are not known. Sequencing was performed on PBMCs or a T cell subset sorted from them (not recorded which).

Here the CDR3 reads CSVGGLAGISSYEQYF. The CDR3 DNA sequence: TGCAGCGTTGGGGGCCTAGCGGGGATCAGCTCCTACGAGCAGTACTTC. The chain uses TRBV29-1 and TRBJ2-7; 9 bases are a match to TRBD2. The V gene's germline CDR1 is SQVTM and CDR2 ANQGSEA. The CDR3 has 16 amino acids. Unmatched junction bases numbered 10, after V lost 4 bases and J lost 0 bases.